The 32 T cell receptor beta chains below were found in one sample sequenced in a study of CD8+ T cells in alopecia areata. In each case, RNA was isolated and then reverse transcribed into cDNA as the sequencing template. Libraries were prepared by immunoSEQ multiplex PCR; TCRdb keeps only in-frame clonotypes and omits some of them. The sample holds roughly 280,000 clones, over 45% seen once. Documented treatment: oral pan-JAK inhibitor, 5-10 mg twice daily. Sequences were derived from CD4+ T cells sorted from blood, sampled at week 52, from a patient treated with tofacitinib. The receptors shown here come from a human donor with alopecia areata.

In its sample, this clone was seen a few times. CDR3 sequence: CASKNLGSNYGYTF. The CDR3 DNA follows: TGTGCCAGCAAAAACCTAGGATCCAACTATGGCTACACCTTC. The chain has TRBV6-5 and TRBJ1-2; D gene uncertain. V lost 7 bases and J lost 2, with 14 bases in between. The CDR3 consists of 14 residues. Germline lookup yields CDR1 MNHEY and CDR2 SVGAGI.

The sample holds a few counts of this clone. This chain joins TRBV29-1 and TRBJ2-6; D is unclear. This CDR3 is 13 amino acids long. Germline loops: CDR1 SQVTM, CDR2 ANQGSEA. Trimming removed 5 bases at V and 0 bases at J, with 5 bases between. CDR3 region: CSVRTSGANVLTF. The CDR3 nucleotides read TGCAGCGTTCGGACCTCTGGGGCCAACGTCCTGACTTTC.

This clone was counted once. The CDR3 region is CAWSVGLAGGTDTQYF. The DNA for the CDR3 is TGTGCCTGGAGTGTCGGGCTAGCGGGGGGCACAGATACGCAGTATTTT. The chain uses TRBV30 and TRBJ2-3, with TRBD2 matching over 10 bases. Germline CDR1 reads GTSNPN; CDR2 reads SVGIG (reference sequence). The CDR3 runs to 16 residues. Trimming at V came to 0 bases and at J to 1 base, leaving 4 bases not matched to a gene.

The gene calls are TRBV29-1 and TRBJ2-7; D gene ambiguous. This CDR3 is 11 amino acids long. CDR1 is SQVTM and CDR2 is ANQGSEA in the germline V gene. V gave up 5 bases and J gave up 2 bases, with 7 bases separating them. The CDR3 DNA reads as TGCAGCGTTCTATGGGCCTACGAGCAGTACTTC. This translates into CSVLWAYEQYF.

The rearrangement joins TRBV27 to TRBJ2-2; tentative D call: TRBD1 (5 bases). Germline loops: CDR1 MNHEY, CDR2 SMNVEV (reference sequence). V was cut by 3 bases and J by 1 base, with 9 bases left in between. There are 15 residues in the CDR3. The CDR3 DNA sequence: TGTGCCAGCAGTTTCCGGCAGGGGAACACCGGGGAGCTGTTTTTT. This translates into CASSFRQGNTGELFF.

Only a few counts were recorded for this clone. V usage is TRBV6-6 and J usage is TRBJ2-1; TRBD1 is a possible D gene (6 bases). The V end was cut by 6 bases, the J end by 12 bases, with 15 bases between. CDR1 MNHNY and CDR2 SVGAGI come from the germline V gene (reference sequence). This CDR3 is 12 amino acids long. CDR3 region: CASSPTGTGQFF. The CDR3 DNA reads TGTGCCAGCAGCCCTACAGGGACGGGGCAGTTCTTC.

The V call is TRBV5-1, the J call TRBJ1-5; D remains ambiguous. The germline CDR1 and CDR2 sequences are SGHRS and YFSETQ. Trimming removed 4 bases from V and 6 bases from J, with 14 bases in between. CDR3 length: 14 residues. The CDR3 region is CASSVDPLGQPQHF. As DNA, the CDR3 is TGCGCCAGCAGCGTCGACCCCCTCGGTCAGCCCCAGCATTTT.

A word on this clone: Other nucleotide sequences from this sample produce the same CDR3. The V and J genes are TRBV27 and TRBJ1-2, with D tentatively TRBD1 (5 bases). V was shortened by 3 bases and J by 3 bases, with 8 bases between the two germline ends. Germline-derived CDR1 and CDR2 are MNHEY and SMNVEV (reference sequence). The CDR3 runs to 13 residues. CDR3 in DNA: TGTGCCAGCAGTTTCAGGGAGGACTATGGCTACACCTTC. Protein product: CASSFREDYGYTF.

The CDR3 DNA reads as TGTGCCTGGACCAGAGGGGCCAACGTCCTGACTTTC. This translates into CAWTRGANVLTF. The rearrangement links TRBV30 to TRBJ2-6; the D is unclear. CDR1 and CDR2 (germline): GTSNPN, SVGIG (reference sequence). With 4 bases removed from V and 4 bases from J, the gap between germline ends came to 5 bases. The CDR3 extends over 12 amino acids.

This clone was counted between two and nine times. The V gene is TRBV5-8, the J gene TRBJ2-4, with D unclear. V was trimmed by 1 base and J by 6 bases, leaving 14 bases between them. Looked up from germline, CDR1 is SGHTS and CDR2 is YDEGEE. This CDR3 region has 15 residues. The CDR3 reads CASSLLLGLGNIQYF. CDR3 coding DNA: TGTGCCAGCAGCTTGCTTCTTGGGCTCGGAAACATTCAGTACTTC.

The chain is built from TRBV6-5 and TRBJ2-7; tentative D call: TRBD1 (6 bases). The CDR3 sequence is 16 residues long. CDR1 is MNHEY, CDR2 SVGAGI, per germline. V was shortened by 2 bases and J by 0 bases, with 14 bases between the two germline ends. CDR3 coding DNA: TGTGCCAGCAGTTACAGTCCAGGGGCTTCCTCCTACGAGCAGTACTTC. Its protein is CASSYSPGASSYEQYF.

V usage is TRBV6-6 and J usage is TRBJ2-2; 8 positions agree with TRBD2. The length of the CDR3 is 14 residues. The J segment lost 7 bases and the V segment lost 6 bases, leaving 7 bases of the junction unmatched. The germline V gene has CDR1 MNHNY and CDR2 SVGAGI (reference sequence). The CDR3 DNA is TGTGCCAGCAGAATCGTACGGGAGGGCGGGGAGCTGTTTTTT. Its translation is CASRIVREGGELFF.

The chain is built from TRBV7-2 and TRBJ1-6; D remains unclear. Trimming cost V 2 bases and J 4 bases, with 9 bases left between them. The CDR3 extends over 15 amino acids. Germline CDR1 reads SGHTA; CDR2 reads FQGNSA. CDR3 in amino acids: CASSLRTGYNSPLHF. In nucleotides, the CDR3 is TGTGCCAGCAGCTTACGTACCGGATATAATTCACCCCTCCACTTT.

This clone was seen a handful of times. V and J are TRBV13 and TRBJ2-3, with D perhaps assigned TRBD1 or TRBD2 (5 bases each). Germline CDR1 and CDR2: PRHDT and FYEKMQ (reference sequence). The CDR3 is made up of 12 amino acids. Trimming took off 5 bases at V and 6 bases at J, with 9 bases between the two ends. CDR3 in amino acids: CASSTRQDTQYF. The CDR3 bases are TGTGCCAGCAGCACTAGACAGGATACGCAGTATTTT. Full variable domain (remainder filled in from reference TRBV13 and TRBJ2-3): AAGVIQSPRHLIKEKRETATLKCYPIPRHDTVYWYQQGPGQDPQFLISFYEKMQSDKGSIPDRFSAQQFSDYHSELNMSSLELGDSALYFCASSTRQDTQYFGPGTRLTVL.

The rearrangement links TRBV5-1 to TRBJ2-5; the D gene is possibly TRBD2 (6 bases). Germline assignment: CDR1 SGHRS and CDR2 YFSETQ. V lost 9 bases, J lost 4 bases, and 22 bases lay in between. The CDR3 is 15 amino acids. CDR3 coding DNA: TGCGCCACCTCGACCGAGGGGTCCGGGGGAGAGACCCAGTACTTC. It encodes CATSTEGSGGETQYF.

CDR3 loop: CAWSPPRRNTEAFF. The CDR3 region has the DNA TGTGCCTGGAGTCCCCCCAGGAGGAACACTGAAGCTTTCTTT. V gene TRBV30 combines with J gene TRBJ1-1; D is unclear. V was clipped by 2 bases and J by 1 base, with 11 bases between them. This CDR3 is built from 14 residues. Germline V gives CDR1 GTSNPN, CDR2 SVGIG (reference sequence).

The chain combines TRBV5-1 with TRBJ1-6; D is undetermined. V lost 7 bases to trimming and J lost 8 bases, with 13 bases between them. The CDR3 consists of 13 residues. The germline gives CDR1 SGHRS, CDR2 YFSETQ. CDR3 in amino acids: CASGQRGDSPLHF. As DNA, the CDR3 is TGCGCCAGCGGCCAGCGAGGCGATTCACCCCTCCACTTT.

This clone was detected only a few times. The V and J genes are TRBV7-9 and TRBJ2-3, with D tentatively TRBD1 or TRBD2 (5 bases each). Trimming removed 1 base at V and 1 base at J, with 9 bases between. The CDR3 runs to 15 residues. CDR1 is SEHNR and CDR2 is FQNEAQ in the germline V gene (reference sequence). The CDR3 is CASSLERGRTDTQYF. In DNA form, the CDR3 reads TGTGCCAGCAGCTTAGAACGGGGACGCACAGATACGCAGTATTTT.

The CDR3: CASSVGREDTQYF. CDR3 nucleotide sequence: TGTGCCAGCAGCGTAGGAAGGGAGGATACGCAGTATTTT. The chain recombines TRBV9 with TRBJ2-3, with a possible D match to TRBD2 (5 bases). The CDR3 sequence is 13 residues long. The V end was cut by 0 bases, the J end by 6 bases, with 8 bases between. Germline V gene lookup returns CDR1 SGDLS and CDR2 YYNGEE.

V and J are TRBV4-3 and TRBJ2-6, with no clear D. Trimming removed 2 bases from V and 8 bases from J, with 7 bases in between. The CDR3 has 13 amino acids. Looked up from germline, CDR1 is LGHNA and CDR2 is YSLEER. CDR3 amino acids: CASSQSTSNVLTF. CDR3 sequence (DNA): TGCGCCAGCAGCCAAAGCACCTCCAACGTCCTGACTTTC.

The chain combines TRBV27 with TRBJ1-5, with unresolved D. The germline V gene encodes CDR1 MNHEY and CDR2 SMNVEV (reference sequence). The V gene lost 4 bases and the J gene lost 6 bases, with 7 bases spanning the gap. The CDR3 is 12 amino acids. In DNA, the CDR3 is TGTGCCAGCAGTTCTTTCGGTCAGCCCCAGCATTTT. Protein product: CASSSFGQPQHF.

The rearrangement joins TRBV15 to TRBJ2-7, with no clear D. Germline V gives CDR1 LNHNV, CDR2 YYDKDF (reference sequence). V lost 3 bases and J 2 bases, leaving 8 bases between the germline ends. The CDR3 loop spans 13 amino acids. The CDR3: CATSRGRPYEQYF. The CDR3 nucleotides are TGTGCCACCAGCAGGGGTCGACCCTACGAGCAGTACTTC.

Only a few counts were recorded for this clone. This rearrangement joins TRBV20-1 to TRBJ2-5, with no clear D. The CDR3 has 11 amino acids. The V and J ends lost 6 bases and 5 bases respectively, with 10 bases between them. Germline CDR1 DFQATT, CDR2 SNEGSKA (reference sequence). The DNA for the CDR3 is TGCAGTGCAACCCATCGGGAGACCCAGTACTTC. It yields the protein CSATHRETQYF.

V and J are TRBV4-1 and TRBJ2-5; tentatively, D is TRBD2 (6 bases). V lost 0 bases to trimming and J lost 2 bases, with 10 bases between them. The CDR3 is 15 residues long. CDR1 is MGHRA, CDR2 YSYEKL, per germline. CDR3 DNA: TGCGCCAGCAGCCAAGATGCGGGATTTCAAGAGACCCAGTACTTC. It is translated as CASSQDAGFQETQYF.

This clone was observed a single time. The chain recombines TRBV27 with TRBJ2-1, with a possible D match to TRBD1 (6 bases). The germline V and J ends were trimmed by 3 bases and 2 bases, with 14 bases remaining between them. Germline values: CDR1 MNHEY, CDR2 SMNVEV (reference sequence). The CDR3 totals 16 residues. The DNA for the CDR3 is TGTGCCAGCAGTTTTGTAGTGGGGGCCCCCTACAATGAGCAGTTCTTC. This translates into CASSFVVGAPYNEQFF.

The rearrangement links TRBV2 to TRBJ1-2; D unclear. CDR3 length: 13 amino acids. V dropped 4 bases and J dropped 5 bases, with 11 bases sitting between them. Germline V gives CDR1 SNHLY, CDR2 FYNNEI. The CDR3 DNA sequence: TGTGCCAGCAGTGGCGCTTATGGGTATGGCTACACCTTC. This encodes CASSGAYGYGYTF.

Only a few counts were recorded for this clone. The chain carries TRBV29-1 and TRBJ2-3; no definite D call. Germline V gives CDR1 SQVTM, CDR2 ANQGSEA. V lost 3 bases to trimming and J lost 4 bases, with 11 bases between them. The CDR3 totals 13 residues. The CDR3 sequence is CSVEGLEADTQYF. The CDR3 DNA is TGCAGCGTTGAGGGCCTAGAGGCAGATACGCAGTATTTT.

There are a few counts of this clone. The genes are TRBV6-5 and TRBJ1-1; 8 bases line up with TRBD1. The CDR3 is 14 amino acids. The germline gives CDR1 MNHEY, CDR2 SVGAGI. V gave up 5 bases and J gave up 5 bases; unmatched junction bases: 7. CDR3 in amino acids: CASSMDRVRTEAFF. CDR3 nucleotides: TGTGCCAGCAGTATGGACAGGGTCCGTACTGAAGCTTTCTTT.

This chain joins TRBV6-5 and TRBJ1-1, with TRBD1 identical over 10 bases. The germline V gene encodes CDR1 MNHEY and CDR2 SVGAGI. The CDR3 spans 14 residues. Germline trimming cut 6 bases from V and 8 bases from J; bases unmatched to any gene: 9. The CDR3 reads CASRSNGQGVEAFF. Written as DNA, the CDR3 is TGTGCCAGCAGATCGAACGGACAGGGGGTCGAAGCTTTCTTT.

The chain joins TRBV29-1 to TRBJ2-5; TRBD1 matches 7 bases. V lost 7 bases, J lost 5 bases, and 10 bases stayed unmatched. Germline loops: CDR1 SQVTM, CDR2 ANQGSEA. CDR3 size: 13 residues. The DNA of the CDR3 is TGCAGCGACACTAAAGGGGGCGAGGAGACCCAGTACTTC. It codes for CSDTKGGEETQYF.

The genes are TRBV10-3 and TRBJ2-7, with 9 bases fitting TRBD1. CDR1 is ENHRY, CDR2 SYGVKD, per germline. The J segment lost 1 base and the V segment lost 5 bases, leaving 3 bases of the junction unmatched. The CDR3 totals 14 residues. CDR3 nucleotides: TGTGCCATCAGTCCGGGACAGGGTTCCTACGAGCAGTACTTC. Protein sequence: CAISPGQGSYEQYF.

This clone has more than one count but fewer than ten. DNA of the CDR3: TGTGCCAGCAGCGGGACCTCCTACGAGCAGTACTTC. Amino acid sequence: CASSGTSYEQYF. The genes are TRBV2 and TRBJ2-7; D is perhaps TRBD1 or TRBD2 (5 bases each). Germline-derived CDR1 and CDR2 are SNHLY and FYNNEI. Trimming removed 6 bases at V and 0 bases at J, with 6 bases between. The CDR3 runs 12 residues.